One T cell receptor beta chain is described in this entry. This sample is part of a study of blood T cell repertoires in COVID-19. Study-level information: PBMCs, B-cell-depleted T cells, or T cells provided the cDNA or gDNA that made up the material.

Method: immunoSEQ multiplex PCR; TCRdb's copy keeps in-frame clones and lacks some. This sample yields fewer than 200,000 clones, of which around 74% are seen a single time; 3% belongs to the top ten. This CDR3 is built from 14 residues. Germline V CDR1 and CDR2: SGHTA, FQGNSA. Trimming removed 5 bases at V and 1 base at J, with 8 bases between. Sequenced: peripheral blood. This sequence originates from an elderly woman with acute or convalescent COVID-19. This chain joins TRBV7-2 and TRBJ2-2, with D uncertain. CDR3 DNA sequence: TGTGCCAGCAGCCCCTTTCGGAACACCGGGGAGCTGTTTTTT. Its translation is CASSPFRNTGELFF.